The TCR beta chain under discussion was sequenced for a study of beta chain features in type 1 diabetes. Of the isolated RNA, all was reverse transcribed, and so the sequenced material was expressed TCRB transcripts. Naive, central memory and regulatory T cell samples came to a mean of approximately 4 million reads. The data were produced by immunoSEQ multiplex PCR, yet TCRdb's version contains in-frame clones alone and is incomplete. This table has about 180,000 clones, roughly 7.1% appearing once. Whole-study findings and limits: The influence of HLA type on TCRB rearrangement stayed undetermined. Moderate yet significant TCRB CDR3 shortening was seen in Type 1 diabetes patients in all four CD4+ subsets. An over-representation of cells with high TCR expression could result from cDNA sequencing.

CDR1 MDHEN and CDR2 SYDVKM come from the germline V gene. Trimming removed 10 bases from V and 3 bases from J, with 16 bases in between. The CDR3 contains 14 residues. A word on this clone: The antigen remains undetermined.

CD4+ naive, central memory, regulatory and stem cell-like memory cells were sorted via CD45RO/CCR7/CD25/CD127/CD95/CD27. The receptor was isolated from a middle-aged woman with type 1 diabetes. Sequenced sample: central memory CD4+ T cells from blood. V is TRBV28 and J is TRBJ1-5; D may be TRBD1 (5 bases). CDR3 nucleotides: TGTGCCACCGGCGTTTCCAGGGCCAATCAGCCCCAGCATTTT. This encodes CATGVSRANQPQHF.